Listed below are T cell receptor beta chains from one sample, sequenced in a study of blood T cell repertoires in COVID-19. Produced via immunoSEQ multiplex PCR; TCRdb's table is partial and in-frame only. The sample carries a few hundred thousand clones, 90% recorded once. The sample comprised PBMCs or T cells enriched from blood (not recorded which). Receptors originate from a woman aged 18-30 years with acute COVID-19. Both conserved end residues are part of each CDR3. Fields, in order: clone size, J gene, D gene, V gene, CDR3 protein, CDR3 DNA. D genes are given only for firm matches. Rows give clone size only sometimes, using once, few, many, or a class for an expanded clone.

NA	TRBJ1-2	NA	TRBV12-3/TRBV12-4	CASSQSVGGVYTF	TGTGCCAGCAGCCAATCTGTCGGGGGAGTCTACACCTTC
NA	TRBJ2-7	NA	TRBV27	CASKAGRDYEQYF	TGTGCCAGCAAAGCAGGGCGGGACTACGAGCAGTACTTC
NA	TRBJ2-3	NA	TRBV19	CASSSTGGQGDTQYF	TGTGCCAGTAGTTCGACGGGCGGGCAGGGGGATACGCAGTATTTT
NA	TRBJ2-7	TRBD2	TRBV7-2	CASSSGSGLGNEQYF	TGTGCCAGCAGTAGCGGGAGTGGGCTTGGGAACGAGCAGTACTTC
NA	TRBJ1-5	NA	TRBV7-9	CASSARGSSNQPQHF	TGTGCCAGCAGCGCCCGGGGAAGTAGCAATCAGCCCCAGCATTTT
NA	TRBJ1-2	NA	TRBV11-2	CASSLGGMGARGYTF	TGTGCCAGCAGCTTAGGCGGTATGGGGGCGCGGGGCTACACCTTC
NA	TRBJ1-1	TRBD1	TRBV11-3	CASSLDRGEAFF	TGTGCCAGCAGCCTCGACAGGGGTGAAGCTTTCTTT
NA	TRBJ2-3	NA	TRBV6-6	CASRKGNPSTDTQYF	TGTGCCAGCAGGAAGGGGAACCCTAGCACAGATACGCAGTATTTT
NA	TRBJ2-3	NA	TRBV19	CASSSSGTDTQYF	TGTGCCAGTAGTAGCTCGGGCACAGATACGCAGTATTTT
NA	TRBJ1-5	NA	TRBV28	CASNTGMNQPQHF	TGTGCCAGTAACACAGGGATGAACCAGCCCCAGCATTTT
NA	TRBJ1-5	NA	TRBV11-3	CASSGGTDQPQHF	TGTGCCAGCAGCGGAGGGACTGATCAGCCCCAGCATTTT
NA	TRBJ2-6	TRBD1	TRBV27	CASSSQRGLAAGANVLTF	TGTGCCAGCAGTTCCCAAAGGGGGCTGGCCGCTGGGGCCAACGTCCTGACTTTC
NA	TRBJ1-6	NA	TRBV3-1/TRBV3-2	CASSPYGGMDSPLHF	TGTGCCAGCAGCCCCTACGGGGGTATGGATTCACCCCTCCACTTT
NA	TRBJ1-1	NA	TRBV6-5	CASSYGGTEAFF	TGTGCCAGCAGTTACGGAGGGACTGAAGCTTTCTTT
NA	TRBJ1-1	NA	TRBV6-5	CASSSQQGGGDTEAFF	TGTGCCAGCAGTTCACAACAGGGAGGGGGTGACACTGAAGCTTTCTTT
NA	TRBJ1-3	NA	TRBV28	CASSIDRNGNTIYF	TGTGCCAGCAGTATAGACAGGAATGGAAACACCATATATTTT
NA	TRBJ1-5	NA	TRBV27	CASSTIRDIGSNQPQHF	TGTGCCAGCAGTACGATCCGGGACATAGGGTCGAATCAGCCCCAGCATTTT
NA	TRBJ1-3	NA	TRBV18	CASSPGGEGTGNTIYF	TGTGCCAGCTCACCTGGTGGCGAGGGTACTGGAAACACCATATATTTT
NA	TRBJ1-1	TRBD1	TRBV7-9	CASSLLAGTGDTEAFF	TGTGCCAGCAGTTTACTTGCAGGCACAGGGGATACTGAAGCTTTCTTT
NA	TRBJ2-1	TRBD1	TRBV5-1	CASSETGGGYNEQFF	TGCGCCAGCAGCGAGACAGGGGGCGGCTACAATGAGCAGTTCTTC
NA	TRBJ1-6	NA	TRBV7-9	CASSPPVLYNSPLHF	TGTGCCAGCAGCCCTCCGGTCCTTTATAATTCACCCCTCCACTTT
NA	TRBJ1-6	TRBD1	TRBV19	CASSSGDRGSPLHF	TGTGCCAGTAGTTCGGGGGACAGGGGTTCACCCCTCCACTTT
NA	TRBJ1-5	NA	TRBV28	CASSLVPQGPQHF	TGTGCCAGCAGCCTCGTCCCACAGGGTCCCCAGCATTTT
NA	TRBJ1-4	NA	TRBV19	CASRVVQTGNEKLFF	TGTGCCAGTAGGGTCGTTCAGACAGGAAATGAAAAACTGTTTTTT
NA	TRBJ1-1	NA	TRBV6-5	CASSYPGNTEAFF	TGTGCCAGCAGTTACCCCGGGAACACTGAAGCTTTCTTT
NA	TRBJ1-4	NA	TRBV19	CASTGGGLGEKLFF	TGTGCCAGTACCGGCGGGGGGCTTGGAGAAAAACTGTTTTTT
NA	TRBJ2-1	TRBD2	TRBV25-1	CASSESPLAGGWDNEQFF	TGTGCCAGCAGTGAATCCCCTTTAGCGGGAGGGTGGGACAATGAGCAGTTCTTC
NA	TRBJ2-2	TRBD1	TRBV19	CASSPADRGVKTGELFF	TGTGCCAGTAGCCCCGCGGACAGGGGGGTGAAAACCGGGGAGCTGTTTTTT
NA	TRBJ1-1	TRBD1	TRBV11-2	CASSLARRQGRGEAFF	TGTGCCAGCAGCTTAGCCCGTAGACAGGGACGGGGTGAAGCTTTCTTT
few	TRBJ2-7	NA	TRBV7-3	CASSPQGGYEQYF	TGTGCCAGCAGCCCCCAAGGGGGTTACGAGCAGTACTTC
NA	TRBJ1-1	NA	TRBV18	CASSPGGARLNTEAFF	TGTGCCAGCTCACCAGGGGGGGCCAGGTTGAACACTGAAGCTTTCTTT
NA	TRBJ2-7	TRBD1	TRBV7-9	CASSFDRDEQYF	TGTGCCAGCAGCTTTGACAGGGACGAGCAGTACTTC
NA	TRBJ2-1	NA	TRBV7-6	CASSLTFGAGMGSYNEQFF	TGTGCCAGCAGCTTAACATTCGGGGCGGGAATGGGTTCCTACAATGAGCAGTTCTTC
NA	TRBJ1-2	TRBD1	TRBV28	CASSSTGTVNGYTF	TGTGCCAGCAGTTCGACCGGGACAGTGAATGGCTACACCTTC
NA	TRBJ2-2	TRBD1	TRBV6-2/TRBV6-3	CASSRQGVGTGELFF	TGTGCCAGCAGTAGACAGGGCGTCGGCACCGGGGAGCTGTTTTTT
NA	TRBJ2-7	NA	TRBV3-1/TRBV3-2	CASSQGGVRALSYEQYF	TGTGCCAGCAGCCAAGGGGGGGTCAGGGCGCTCTCCTACGAGCAGTACTTC
NA	TRBJ1-1	TRBD1	TRBV28	CASADRGQRGGRAFF	TGTGCCAGCGCCGACAGGGGCCAACGTGGGGGGCGGGCTTTCTTT
NA	TRBJ1-6	NA	TRBV6-5	CASSYSIYGSGWALHF	TGTGCCAGCAGTTACTCGATATACGGGTCCGGATGGGCCCTCCACTTT
few	TRBJ2-1	NA	TRBV28	CASNQGNTYNEQFF	TGTGCCAGCAATCAGGGGAACACCTACAATGAGCAGTTCTTC
NA	TRBJ2-1	NA	TRBV9	CASSVAGTGYNEQFF	TGTGCCAGCAGCGTAGCTGGAACGGGATACAATGAGCAGTTCTTC
NA	TRBJ2-7	TRBD2	TRBV11-3	CASSYLGLAGVVGSYEQYF	TGTGCCAGCAGCTACCTGGGACTAGCGGGAGTCGTGGGCTCCTACGAGCAGTACTTC
NA	TRBJ1-2	TRBD1	TRBV28	CASRTGQGIRGYTF	TGTGCCAGCCGTACGGGACAGGGTATTCGGGGCTACACCTTC
NA	TRBJ1-5	NA	TRBV7-9	CASSPRGNQPQHF	TGTGCCAGCAGCCCCAGGGGCAATCAGCCCCAGCATTTT
NA	TRBJ1-4	NA	TRBV28	CASSSQTGTTNEKLFF	TGTGCCAGCAGTTCGCAAACCGGGACAACTAATGAAAAACTGTTTTTT
NA	TRBJ2-1	TRBD2	TRBV28	CASSPRALAGPLDEQFF	TGTGCCAGCAGTCCTAGGGCACTAGCGGGACCATTGGATGAGCAGTTCTTC
NA	TRBJ2-1	TRBD2	TRBV19	CASSPQPSGSNEQFF	TGTGCCAGTAGCCCCCAGCCTAGCGGTTCCAATGAGCAGTTCTTC
NA	TRBJ2-2	NA	TRBV7-9	CASSFGLDGGTGELFF	TGTGCCAGCAGCTTCGGGCTAGACGGGGGCACCGGGGAGCTGTTTTTT
NA	TRBJ1-1	NA	TRBV29-1	CSVVGEKAFF	TGCAGCGTTGTTGGGGAGAAAGCTTTCTTT
NA	TRBJ1-4	NA	TRBV9	CASSVEGGTNEKLFF	TGTGCCAGCAGCGTAGAAGGAGGGACTAATGAAAAACTGTTTTTT
NA	TRBJ1-4	TRBD1	TRBV19	CASSRDRVIGKLFF	TGTGCCAGTAGTAGGGACAGGGTTATCGGAAAACTGTTTTTT
NA	TRBJ1-2	NA	TRBV10-3	CAISESGAGYTF	TGTGCCATCAGTGAGTCGGGCGCCGGCTACACCTTC
NA	TRBJ2-7	NA	TRBV6-5	CASSPGGRESYEQYF	TGTGCCAGCAGCCCGGGCGGGCGTGAGTCCTACGAGCAGTACTTC